The 27 T cell receptor beta chains below all came from one sample that was sequenced in a study of blood T cell repertoires in COVID-19. The data were produced by immunoSEQ multiplex PCR, yet TCRdb's version contains in-frame clones alone and is incomplete. The sample consists of hundreds of thousands of clones, roughly four fifths of them appearing once. Specimen: PBMCs or T cells enriched from blood (not recorded which). The source of these receptors is a man younger than 45 with acute COVID-19.

The CDR3 coding sequence is TGTGCCAGCACCCTTATGAACACTGAAGCTTTCTTT. It encodes CASTLMNTEAFF. V usage is TRBV12-3 or TRBV12-4 and J usage is TRBJ1-1; D not resolved. This CDR3 is 12 amino acids long. V lost 7 bases, J lost 0 bases, and 6 bases lay in between.

This chain uses TRBV19 with TRBJ2-1; the D is unclear. CDR3 size: 13 residues. Germline CDR1 is LNHDA and CDR2 is SQIVND (reference sequence). Between the trimmed V and J ends, which lost 3 bases and 10 bases, there was a span of 13 bases. CDR3 sequence: CASSIRSAVEQFF. CDR3 DNA sequence: TGTGCCAGTAGTATTCGGTCGGCGGTCGAGCAGTTCTTC.

This chain links TRBV28 with TRBJ1-2, with unresolved D. Trimming removed 8 bases at V and 8 bases at J, with 24 bases between. Germline values: CDR1 MDHEN, CDR2 SYDVKM. The CDR3 has 15 amino acids. Here the CDR3 reads CASATTVGEGRGYTF. The CDR3 DNA reads TGTGCCAGCGCTACCACGGTAGGAGAGGGCCGCGGCTACACCTTC.

The rearrangement links TRBV6-5 to TRBJ1-5; 9 nucleotides line up with TRBD1. The CDR3 loop spans 13 amino acids. V was clipped by 5 bases and J by 7 bases; unmatched bases: 3. Per germline, CDR1 MNHEY and CDR2 SVGAGI. The CDR3, as DNA: TGTGCCAGCAGTCGGACAGGGGTACAGCCCCAGCATTTT. Translating gives CASSRTGVQPQHF.

This clone was counted a few times. This rearrangement joins TRBV14 to TRBJ1-6; tentatively, D is TRBD1 (5 bases). V gave up 4 bases and J gave up 7 bases, with 11 bases separating them. The CDR3 length is 14 residues. CDR1 and CDR2 (germline): SGHDN, FVKESK. The CDR3 loop reads CASSRNQGNSPLHF. DNA of the CDR3: TGTGCCAGCAGCCGGAACCAGGGAAATTCACCCCTCCACTTT.

The genes are TRBV11-3 and TRBJ2-3; tentative D call: TRBD2 (6 bases). The germline V gene encodes CDR1 SGHNT and CDR2 YENEEA. V shed 1 base and J shed 7 bases, with 12 bases lying between them. The CDR3 has 14 residues. CDR3 nucleotide sequence: TGTGCCAGCAGCTTAGTCGGGAGTGTGAATACGCAGTATTTT. Translation: CASSLVGSVNTQYF.

This chain links TRBV27 with TRBJ2-1, with D hard to call. Trimming cost V 0 bases and J 4 bases, with 4 bases left between them. The CDR3 consists of 13 residues. The V gene's germline CDR1 is MNHEY and CDR2 SMNVEV (reference sequence). CDR3 region: CASSLSEYNEQFF. The CDR3 nucleotides are TGTGCCAGCAGTTTATCGGAGTACAATGAGCAGTTCTTC.

The chain has TRBV19 and TRBJ2-1; 7 nucleotides match TRBD2. Per the germline V gene, CDR1 is LNHDA and CDR2 is SQIVND (reference sequence). There are 15 residues in the CDR3. The ends lost 1 base at V and 2 bases at J; junction bases unmatched: 2. The CDR3 coding sequence is TGTGCCAGTAGTATAGCAAGCGGGGCCTACAATGAGCAGTTCTTC. It yields the protein CASSIASGAYNEQFF.

The genes are TRBV5-5 and TRBJ2-7, with D possibly TRBD1 on 6 matching bases. V was clipped by 4 bases and J by 7 bases, with 24 bases between them. Germline CDR1 is SGHKS and CDR2 is YYEKEE (reference sequence). The CDR3 contains 16 residues. CDR3 loop: CASSRRWGQQSYEQYV. The CDR3 DNA reads TGTGCCAGCAGCCGGAGATGGGGACAACAGAGTTATGAGCAGTACGTC.

Concerning this clone itself: The same CDR3 is also encoded by other DNA sequences in this sample. The J gene is TRBJ1-2, the V gene TRBV6-5, with D perhaps matching TRBD1 (5 bases). Between the trimmed V and J ends, which lost 5 bases and 3 bases, there was a span of 7 bases. The CDR3 spans 12 residues. Germline CDR1 is MNHEY and CDR2 is SVGAGI. This chain's CDR3 is CASSPGDYGYTF. CDR3 sequence (DNA): TGTGCCAGCAGTCCGGGGGACTATGGCTACACCTTC.

The rearrangement links TRBV2 to TRBJ1-2; possible D gene TRBD1, 6 bases. Germline V lookup: CDR1 SNHLY, CDR2 FYNNEI. Trimming removed 8 bases from V and 7 bases from J, with 17 bases in between. The CDR3 is made up of 13 amino acids. CDR3 amino acids: CASGRGPLVGYTF. CDR3 in DNA: TGTGCCAGCGGCAGGGGACCGCTGGTTGGCTACACCTTC.

V gene TRBV14 combines with J gene TRBJ2-1; 8 positions match TRBD1. V lost 2 bases to trimming and J lost 4 bases; unmatched junction nucleotides: 7. This CDR3 contains 16 residues. Germline V gives CDR1 SGHDN, CDR2 FVKESK. This CDR3 is CASSQWQGALYNEQFF. The CDR3 DNA reads as TGTGCCAGCAGCCAATGGCAGGGGGCCCTTTACAATGAGCAGTTCTTC.

This clone was counted a single time. The chain links TRBV3-1 (or the pseudogene TRBV3-2) to TRBJ1-2; D is ambiguous. The V end was cut by 3 bases, the J end by 8 bases, with 10 bases between. Germline V gene sequence: CDR1 LGHDT, CDR2 YNNKEL (reference sequence). The CDR3 spans 12 residues. CDR3 protein: CASSHLEGGYTF. The CDR3 nucleotides are TGTGCCAGCAGCCATCTGGAGGGCGGCTACACCTTC.

The J gene is TRBJ1-2, the V gene TRBV6-5; D gene unclear. The CDR3 consists of 13 residues. The V gene lost 6 bases and the J gene lost 3 bases, with 11 bases spanning the gap. Germline V gene sequence: CDR1 MNHEY, CDR2 SVGAGI. The CDR3 reads CASSLREHYGYTF. Here the CDR3 DNA reads TGTGCCAGCAGCCTACGGGAACACTATGGCTACACCTTC.

The chain carries TRBV3-1 (or the pseudogene TRBV3-2) and TRBJ1-2, with D hard to call. This CDR3 region has 11 residues. The germline gives CDR1 LGHDT, CDR2 YNNKEL (reference sequence). V lost 4 bases and J lost 3, with 3 bases in between. The chain's CDR3 is CASSRDYGYTF. As DNA, the CDR3 is TGTGCCAGCAGCCGAGACTATGGCTACACCTTC.

The rearrangement links TRBV6-4 to TRBJ2-5; TRBD1 is a possible D gene (5 bases). Germline V gene data show CDR1 as MRHNA and CDR2 as SNTAGT. Trimming cost V 6 bases and J 0 bases, with 8 bases left between them. This CDR3 contains 13 residues. Written as DNA, the CDR3 is TGTGCCAGCAGGAAGGGGCACCAAGAGACCCAGTACTTC. Its translation: CASRKGHQETQYF.

The V gene is TRBV6-2 or TRBV6-3, the J gene TRBJ2-5, with D maybe TRBD2 (6 bases). V lost 3 bases to trimming and J lost 5 bases, with 22 bases between them. The CDR3 covers 17 residues. Germline V gene sequence: CDR1 MNHEY, CDR2 SVGEGT. The CDR3 DNA reads TGTGCCAGCAGTTATCAGCCTATAGCGGTGATGGGGGAGACCCAGTACTTC. Protein: CASSYQPIAVMGETQYF.

The gene calls are TRBV6-5 and TRBJ1-5; TRBD1 agrees at 7 bases. CDR1 and CDR2 (germline): MNHEY, SVGAGI. CDR3 size: 15 residues. Trimming at V came to 2 bases and at J to 4 bases, leaving 5 bases not matched to a gene. The CDR3 here is CASSYGGQTNQPQHF. The CDR3 nucleotides read TGTGCCAGCAGTTACGGGGGACAGACAAATCAGCCCCAGCATTTT.

This CDR3 reads CASSLGGIAKNIQYF. The CDR3 bases are TGTGCCAGCAGCCTCGGGGGAATAGCCAAAAACATTCAGTACTTC. V is TRBV6-2 or TRBV6-3 and J is TRBJ2-4, with D possibly TRBD2 on 6 matching bases. With 6 bases removed from V and 0 bases from J, the gap between germline ends came to 12 bases. In germline, CDR1 is MNHEY, CDR2 SVGEGT. The CDR3 is made up of 15 amino acids.

The J gene is TRBJ1-3, the V gene TRBV19; no reliable D call. With 7 bases removed from V and 0 bases from J, the gap between germline ends came to 10 bases. The CDR3 sequence is 14 residues long. Looked up from germline, CDR1 is LNHDA and CDR2 is SQIVND (reference sequence). CDR3 sequence reads: CASTRRDSGNTIYF. The CDR3 region has the DNA TGTGCCAGTACCAGACGGGACTCTGGAAACACCATATATTTT. Supplemented by reference TRBV19 and TRBJ1-3, the full variable domain reads DGGITQSPKYLFRKEGQNVTLSCEQNLNHDAMYWYRQDPGQGLRLIYYSQIVNDFQKGDIAEGYSVSREKKESFPLTVTSAQKNPTAFYLCASTRRDSGNTIYFGEGSWLTVV.

V and J are TRBV28 and TRBJ1-1, with D possibly TRBD1 on 5 matching bases. CDR1 is MDHEN, CDR2 SYDVKM, per germline. V shed 10 bases and J shed 1 base, with 7 bases lying between them. The CDR3 consists of 11 residues. Written as DNA, the CDR3 is TGTGCCACAACAGGGAACACTGAAGCTTTCTTT. Translating it yields CATTGNTEAFF.

The chain couples TRBV19 to TRBJ2-5; TRBD1 is a possible D gene (5 bases). Trimming shortened V by 4 bases and J by 1 base, and 13 bases separated the two germline ends. The germline gives CDR1 LNHDA, CDR2 SQIVND (reference sequence). This CDR3 is 15 amino acids long. The CDR3 spells CASSTRQRVQETQYF. The CDR3 DNA reads TGTGCCAGTAGTACCCGACAGCGCGTCCAAGAGACCCAGTACTTC.

The chain has TRBV7-9 and TRBJ2-1, with D perhaps TRBD2 (6 bases). V was cut by 5 bases and J by 6 bases, with 14 bases left in between. The CDR3 covers 14 residues. Germline CDR1 is SEHNR and CDR2 is FQNEAQ (reference sequence). The CDR3 protein is CASSAGLRGNEQFF. CDR3 in DNA: TGTGCCAGCAGCGCGGGACTTCGGGGCAATGAGCAGTTCTTC.

The chain couples TRBV11-2 to TRBJ2-7, with D tentatively TRBD1 (5 bases). The CDR3 runs to 13 residues. Germline V CDR1 and CDR2: SGHAT, FQNNGV. Trimming took 1 base from V and 4 from J, leaving 8 bases between them. CDR3 coding DNA: TGTGCCAGCAGCTTAGTTAGGGGATACGAGCAGTACGTC. Translated, it gives CASSLVRGYEQYV.

The chain has TRBV5-1 and TRBJ2-5; TRBD1 might be the D (7 bases). The CDR3 is 15 residues long. Germline assignment: CDR1 SGHRS and CDR2 YFSETQ. The ends were cut back, 4 bases at V and 4 bases at J, with 17 bases in the middle. The CDR3 region is CASSGQSGGLETQYF. The CDR3 DNA is TGCGCCAGCAGCGGTCAATCAGGGGGACTAGAGACCCAGTACTTC.

This clone was observed once. The V call is TRBV6-1, the J call TRBJ2-7; tentatively, D is TRBD1 (5 bases). Trimming removed 3 bases from V and 6 bases from J, with 12 bases in between. Germline V lookup: CDR1 MNHNS, CDR2 SASEGT. The CDR3 consists of 13 residues. The CDR3 protein is CASSETAGIEQYV. CDR3 DNA sequence: TGTGCCAGCAGTGAGACTGCAGGGATCGAGCAGTACGTC.

This clone was counted many times. At one end the junction does not follow the germline gene, possibly because of a read error. This chain joins TRBV5-1 and TRBJ1-2, with 9 bases fitting TRBD1. Germline CDR1 SGHRS, CDR2 YFSETQ. The CDR3 runs to 14 residues. CDR3 in DNA: TGTGCCAGCAGCTTTGGGACAGGGACTTCTGGCTACACCTTC. This encodes CASSFGTGTSGYTF.